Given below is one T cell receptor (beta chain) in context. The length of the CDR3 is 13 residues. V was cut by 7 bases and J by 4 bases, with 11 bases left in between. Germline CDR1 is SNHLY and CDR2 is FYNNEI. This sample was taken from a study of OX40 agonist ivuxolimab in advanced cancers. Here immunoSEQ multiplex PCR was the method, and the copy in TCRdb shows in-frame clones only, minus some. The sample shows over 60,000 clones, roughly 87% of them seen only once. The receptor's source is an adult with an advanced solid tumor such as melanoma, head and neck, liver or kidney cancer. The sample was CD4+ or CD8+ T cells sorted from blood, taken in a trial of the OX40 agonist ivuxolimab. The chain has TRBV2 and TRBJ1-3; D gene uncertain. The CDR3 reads CASTGSSGNTIYF. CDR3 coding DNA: TGTGCCAGCACGGGGAGCTCCGGAAACACCATATATTTT.